This T cell receptor (beta chain) was documented in a study of blood T cell repertoires in COVID-19. As originally analysed: It was from reference gene primer amplification that nucleated cell counts were estimated. Libraries were prepared by immunoSEQ multiplex PCR; TCRdb keeps only in-frame clonotypes and omits some of them. That table furnishes V, J and clone size, whereas the DNA furnished D and trimming. The sample includes 150,000 to 200,000 clones, about 83% of them seen just once. The CDR3 sequence is 12 residues long. Germline trimming cut 5 bases from V and 6 bases from J; bases unmatched to any gene: 1.

V usage is TRBV12-3 or TRBV12-4 and J usage is TRBJ2-1; 7 positions match TRBD1. The TCR was taken from a woman older than 75 with acute or convalescent COVID-19. The sample taken for sequencing was peripheral blood. CDR3 in DNA: TGTGCCAGCAGTCGACAGGGCAATGAGCAGTTCTTC. Residues: CASSRQGNEQFF.